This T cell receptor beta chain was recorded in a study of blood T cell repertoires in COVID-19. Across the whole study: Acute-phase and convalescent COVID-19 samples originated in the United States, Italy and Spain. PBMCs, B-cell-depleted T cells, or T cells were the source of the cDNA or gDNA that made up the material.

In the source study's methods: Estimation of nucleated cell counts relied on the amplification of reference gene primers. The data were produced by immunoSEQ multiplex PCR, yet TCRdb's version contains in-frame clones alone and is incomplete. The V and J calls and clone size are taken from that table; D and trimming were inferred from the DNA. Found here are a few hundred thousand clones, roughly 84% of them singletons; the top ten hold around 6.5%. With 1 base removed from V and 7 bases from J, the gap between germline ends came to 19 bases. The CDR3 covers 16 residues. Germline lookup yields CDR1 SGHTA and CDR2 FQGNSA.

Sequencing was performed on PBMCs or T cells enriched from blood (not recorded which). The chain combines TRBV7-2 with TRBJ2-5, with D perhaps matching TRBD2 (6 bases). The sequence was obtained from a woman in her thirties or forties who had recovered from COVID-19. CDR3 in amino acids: CASSLGGTLLWGTQYF. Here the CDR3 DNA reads TGTGCCAGCAGCTTAGGAGGGACTCTTCTCTGGGGGACCCAGTACTTC.